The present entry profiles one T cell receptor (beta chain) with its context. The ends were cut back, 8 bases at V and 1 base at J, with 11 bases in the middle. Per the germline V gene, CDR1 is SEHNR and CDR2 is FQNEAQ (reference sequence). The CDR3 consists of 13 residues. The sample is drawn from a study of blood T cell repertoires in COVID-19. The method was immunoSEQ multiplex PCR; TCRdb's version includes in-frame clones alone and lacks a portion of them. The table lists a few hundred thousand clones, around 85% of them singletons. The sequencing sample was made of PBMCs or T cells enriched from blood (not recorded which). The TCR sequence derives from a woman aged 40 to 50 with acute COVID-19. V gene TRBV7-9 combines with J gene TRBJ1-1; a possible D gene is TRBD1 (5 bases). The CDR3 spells CASQGAGNTEAFF. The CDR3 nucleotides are TGTGCCAGCCAAGGGGCTGGGAACACTGAAGCTTTCTTT.